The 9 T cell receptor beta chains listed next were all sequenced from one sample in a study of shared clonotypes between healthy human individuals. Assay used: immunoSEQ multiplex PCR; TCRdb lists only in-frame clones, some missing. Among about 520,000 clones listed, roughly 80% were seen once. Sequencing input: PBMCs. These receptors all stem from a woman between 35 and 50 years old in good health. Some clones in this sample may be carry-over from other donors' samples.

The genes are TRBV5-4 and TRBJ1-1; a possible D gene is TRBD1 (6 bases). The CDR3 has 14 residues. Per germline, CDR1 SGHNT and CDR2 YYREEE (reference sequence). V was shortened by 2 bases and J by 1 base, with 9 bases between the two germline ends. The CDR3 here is CASSFNRANTEAFF. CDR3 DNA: TGTGCCAGCAGCTTTAACAGGGCGAACACTGAAGCTTTCTTT.

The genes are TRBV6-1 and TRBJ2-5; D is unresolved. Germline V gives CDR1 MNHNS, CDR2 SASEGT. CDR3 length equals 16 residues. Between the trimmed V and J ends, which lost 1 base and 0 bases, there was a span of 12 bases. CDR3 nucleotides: TGTGCCAGCAGTGAAGGGACGAAATTGTACCAAGAGACCCAGTACTTC. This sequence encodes CASSEGTKLYQETQYF.

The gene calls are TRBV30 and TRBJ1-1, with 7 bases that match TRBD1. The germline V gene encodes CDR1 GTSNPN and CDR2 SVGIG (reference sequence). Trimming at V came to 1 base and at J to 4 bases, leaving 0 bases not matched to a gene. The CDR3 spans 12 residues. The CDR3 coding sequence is TGTGCCTGGAGTGCAGGGGGCACTGAAGCTTTCTTT. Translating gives CAWSAGGTEAFF.

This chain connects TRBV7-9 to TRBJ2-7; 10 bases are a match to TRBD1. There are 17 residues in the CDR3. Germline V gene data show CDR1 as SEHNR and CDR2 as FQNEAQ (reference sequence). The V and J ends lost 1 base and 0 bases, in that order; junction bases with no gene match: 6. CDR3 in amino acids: CASSLGPRTGGSYEQYF. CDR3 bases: TGTGCCAGCAGCTTAGGGCCCCGGACAGGGGGCTCCTACGAGCAGTACTTC.

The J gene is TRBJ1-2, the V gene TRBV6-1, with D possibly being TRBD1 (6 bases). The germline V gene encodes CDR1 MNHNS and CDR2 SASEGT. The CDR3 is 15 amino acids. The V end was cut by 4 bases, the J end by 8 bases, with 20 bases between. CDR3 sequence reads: CASSVGRGLIGGYTF. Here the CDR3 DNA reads TGTGCCAGCAGTGTGGGCAGGGGATTGATTGGAGGCTACACCTTC.

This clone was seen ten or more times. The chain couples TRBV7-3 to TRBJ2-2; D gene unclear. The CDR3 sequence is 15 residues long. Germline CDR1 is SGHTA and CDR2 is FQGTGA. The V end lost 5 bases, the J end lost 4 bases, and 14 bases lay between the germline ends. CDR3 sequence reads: CASSPSGPSTGELFF. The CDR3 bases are TGTGCCAGCAGCCCATCAGGACCCTCCACCGGGGAGCTGTTTTTT.

CDR3 sequence (DNA): TGCGCCAGCAGCCCAAGCGGAAGGGGTAGCGGAGATACGCAGTATTTT. It translates to CASSPSGRGSGDTQYF. V is TRBV4-3 and J is TRBJ2-3; a possible D gene is TRBD2 (6 bases). The germline gives CDR1 LGHNA, CDR2 YSLEER. CDR3 length equals 16 residues. Trimming took off 4 bases at V and 5 bases at J, with 19 bases between the two ends.

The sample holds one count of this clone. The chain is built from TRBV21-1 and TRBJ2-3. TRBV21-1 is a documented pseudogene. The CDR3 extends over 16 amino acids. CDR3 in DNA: TGTGCCAGCAGCAAAGGGGTGGAAGACCCCACAGATACGCAGTATTTT. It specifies CASSKGVEDPTDTQYF.

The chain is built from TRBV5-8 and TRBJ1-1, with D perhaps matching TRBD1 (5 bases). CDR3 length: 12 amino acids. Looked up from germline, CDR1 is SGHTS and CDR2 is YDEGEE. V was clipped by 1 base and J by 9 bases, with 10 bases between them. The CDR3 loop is CASSLYGAKAFF. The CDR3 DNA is TGTGCCAGCAGCTTGTATGGGGCGAAAGCTTTCTTT.